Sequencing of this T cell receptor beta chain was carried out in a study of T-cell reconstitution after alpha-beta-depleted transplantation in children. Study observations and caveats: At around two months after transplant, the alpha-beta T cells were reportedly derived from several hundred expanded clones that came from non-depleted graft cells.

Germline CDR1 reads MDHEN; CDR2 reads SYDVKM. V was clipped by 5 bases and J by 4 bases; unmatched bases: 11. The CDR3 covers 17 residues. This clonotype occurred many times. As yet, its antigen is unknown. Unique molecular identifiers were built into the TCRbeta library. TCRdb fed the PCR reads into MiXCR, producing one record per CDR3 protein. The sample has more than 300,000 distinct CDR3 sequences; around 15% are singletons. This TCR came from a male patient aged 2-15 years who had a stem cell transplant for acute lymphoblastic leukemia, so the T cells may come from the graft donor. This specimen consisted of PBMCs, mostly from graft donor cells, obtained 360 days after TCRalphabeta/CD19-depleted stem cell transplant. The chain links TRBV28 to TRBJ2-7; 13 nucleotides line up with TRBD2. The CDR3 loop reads CASSVTPGTSGIYEQYF. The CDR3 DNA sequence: TGTGCCAGCAGTGTGACTCCCGGGACTAGCGGGATATACGAGCAGTACTTC.